The source of this T cell receptor (beta chain) is a study of T cells in Graves' hyperthyroidism and ophthalmopathy. CDR3 length: 15 amino acids. Germline CDR1 is MNHEY and CDR2 is SMNVEV (reference sequence). V lost 8 bases and J lost 3; bases outside the gene matches: 9. This clonotype was found many times. Antigen: not known. Study findings and constraints: Researchers found most expanded thyroid clonotypes above 0.001 in blood as well.

Amplification targeted TCR beta CDR3 regions from RNA transcripts. HTBI primers were used for first-round RT-PCR of the TCR CDR3. One entry per CDR3 protein results from TCRdb running MiXCR on the multiplex PCR reads. The sample yields under 350,000 distinct CDR3 sequences, 15% to 20% seen once. Ophthalmopathy cases met thresholds of Clinical Activity Score at least 3, NOSPECS grade at least 4 and duration under 3 months. Every diagnosis used clinical symptoms, serum thyroxine and TRAb, thyroid ultrasound and orbital computed tomography. Fresh peripheral blood, roughly 9.6 ml, was the source of the PBMCs.

The J gene is TRBJ2-1, the V gene TRBV27; TRBD2 matches 8 bases. The origin of this receptor is a woman aged 55-69 years with Graves' ophthalmopathy. Specimen: blood. The CDR3 loop reads CASCHPGGNYNEQFF. The CDR3 coding sequence is TGTGCCAGCTGTCACCCGGGAGGGAACTACAATGAGCAGTTCTTC.